The clone carrying this T cell receptor beta chain showed up many times. Genomic DNA constituted the template upon which TCR beta VDJ and CDR3 profiling was performed. TCRdb called the reads again in MiXCR, with one record for every CDR3 protein. This table has hundreds of thousands of distinct CDR3 sequences, approximately 50% appearing once. This entry comes from a study of CD8+CD57+ T cells in acquired aplastic anemia. Study-level information: Sorted CD4+ and CD8+ cell DNA averaged roughly 3.2 ug.

Germline CDR1 is MNHEY and CDR2 is SVGAGI. The CDR3 spans 14 residues. The V end was cut by 5 bases, the J end by 3 bases, with 13 bases between. All sequencing subjects had displayed CD8+CD57+ cell expansion on flow cytometry. Among the patients, all had severe acquired aplastic anemia. Sequenced sample: sorted CD4+, CD8+, or CD8+CD57+ T cells (not recorded which) from PBMCs. This TCR derives from a human donor with aplastic anemia. J is TRBJ1-2 and V is TRBV6-5; the D gene is possibly TRBD1 (5 bases). CDR3 in amino acids: CASSPTGLDYGYTF. DNA for the CDR3: TGTGCCAGCAGTCCCACAGGATTGGACTATGGCTACACCTTC.